A selection of T cell receptor beta chains follows, all from one sample in a study of blood T cell repertoires in COVID-19. Sequencing was performed with immunoSEQ multiplex PCR; in TCRdb, only in-frame clones are kept and a portion is missing. The table has some 200,000 clones, more than 80% seen once. The sequencing sample was made of PBMCs or T cells enriched from blood (not recorded which). These receptors all come from a woman aged 18-29 years in a cohort exposed to, infected with or recovered from COVID-19 (not recorded which). Both conserved end residues are part of each CDR3. D genes are given only for firm matches. Expanded clones get a size class; other rows say once, few or many, or leave the size out.

cdr3_nt,cdr3_aa,j_call,d_call,v_call,clone_size
TGCGCCAGCAGCTTGGCCGGAGGGGGCGAGGGCCAGCCCCAGCATTTT,CASSLAGGGEGQPQHF,TRBJ1-5,TRBD1,TRBV5-1,NA
TGTGCCAGCAGCCCCGGACAGTCGGGGGAAGCTTTCTTT,CASSPGQSGEAFF,TRBJ1-1,NA,TRBV27,NA
TGTGCCAGCAGCCAGCCTACCGCGACAGGGAACACTGAAGCTTTCTTT,CASSQPTATGNTEAFF,TRBJ1-1,NA,TRBV3-1/TRBV3-2,once
TGTGCCATCGCTGGGAGCGGTAATGAAAAACTGTTTTTT,CAIAGSGNEKLFF,TRBJ1-4,NA,TRBV10-3,NA
TGTGCCAGCTCTGGACAGGGGGGCACCGGGGAACTGTTTTTT,CASSGQGGTGELFF,TRBJ2-2,TRBD1,TRBV2,NA
TGTGCCAGCCGGGAGACTTTCGACTATGGCTACACCTTC,CASRETFDYGYTF,TRBJ1-2,NA,TRBV11-2,NA
TGTGCCAGCAGCTCCTCCATAACCCCTCTCGGCACTGAAGCTTTCTTT,CASSSSITPLGTEAFF,TRBJ1-1,NA,TRBV7-9,once
TGCGCCAGCAGCATGGACAGTCTAGGGGAACATTCACCCCTCCACTTT,CASSMDSLGEHSPLHF,TRBJ1-6,NA,TRBV5-1,NA
TGTGCCAGCAGCTTGCGGGGGGGATACGGAGAGACCCAGTACTTC,CASSLRGGYGETQYF,TRBJ2-5,TRBD2,TRBV5-5,NA
TGTGCCAGCAGCGTAGGGTGGGCAGGCGCTGACCAAGAGACCCAGTACTTC,CASSVGWAGADQETQYF,TRBJ2-5,NA,TRBV9,NA
TGTGCCAGCAGCTTGGACATGCTCCGCGGCAATGAGCAGTTCTTC,CASSLDMLRGNEQFF,TRBJ2-1,NA,TRBV5-6,NA
TGTGCCAGCAGTTCCCCGCAGCGGGGGCTACACACAGATACGCAGTATTTT,CASSSPQRGLHTDTQYF,TRBJ2-3,TRBD2,TRBV27,NA
TGTGCCAGGACCCGGACTAGCACGGTCGAGCAGTACTTC,CARTRTSTVEQYF,TRBJ2-7,TRBD2,TRBV6-4,NA
TGTGCCAGCTCACCTTCGCTAGCGGGAGGAGGGGAGACCCAGTACTTC,CASSPSLAGGGETQYF,TRBJ2-5,TRBD2,TRBV18,NA
TGTGCCATCAGTTTCACCGAGACAGGGCTATTATCTGGCTACACCTTC,CAISFTETGLLSGYTF,TRBJ1-2,TRBD1,TRBV10-3,NA
TGCGCCAGCAGCGTAAGACAGGGAAACACCGGGGAGCTGTTTTTT,CASSVRQGNTGELFF,TRBJ2-2,TRBD1,TRBV5-1,NA
TGTGCCAGCAGCCAAGATTCTCGGGGAGGCAATCAGCCCCAGCATTTT,CASSQDSRGGNQPQHF,TRBJ1-5,NA,TRBV3-1/TRBV3-2,NA
TGTGCCAGTAGTCCCAAGGGGCGAACTACTGGGGCCAACGTCCTGACTTTC,CASSPKGRTTGANVLTF,TRBJ2-6,NA,TRBV19,NA
TGTGCCAGCAGCGGAAAGGGGTCGAATCAGCCCCAGCATTTT,CASSGKGSNQPQHF,TRBJ1-5,NA,TRBV5-6,NA
TGTGCCAGCAGCTTAGGTACAACTAATGAAAAACTGTTTTTT,CASSLGTTNEKLFF,TRBJ1-4,NA,TRBV7-9,once
TGTGCCAGCACTCGACTAGCGGGGGGTACAGATACGCAGTATTTT,CASTRLAGGTDTQYF,TRBJ2-3,TRBD2,TRBV7-8,NA
TGTGCCAGCAGCCCGACAGAATTTTACTACGAGCAGTACTTC,CASSPTEFYYEQYF,TRBJ2-7,NA,TRBV7-9,NA
TGTGCCAGCAACCAGGGTATCAATCAGCCCCAGCATTTT,CASNQGINQPQHF,TRBJ1-5,NA,TRBV2,NA
TGTGCCAGCTCAGAACCCCGGACAGGGAGCGGTTACTATGGCTACACCTTC,CASSEPRTGSGYYGYTF,TRBJ1-2,TRBD1,TRBV18,NA
TGTGCCAGCAGTGAGGGTCTAGCGGATTACAATGAGCAGTTCTTC,CASSEGLADYNEQFF,TRBJ2-1,TRBD2,TRBV6-4,NA
TGTGCCAGCAGTTGGGGACAGGGTGTCTATGGCTACACCTTC,CASSWGQGVYGYTF,TRBJ1-2,TRBD1,TRBV27,NA
TGTGCCAGCAGCGAAGTAGATAAGGCAGGGGTCAGGAATGAGCAGTTCTTC,CASSEVDKAGVRNEQFF,TRBJ2-1,NA,TRBV9,NA
TGTGCCAGCAGCGTAGAAGCCGGTACTAACTATGGCTACACCTTC,CASSVEAGTNYGYTF,TRBJ1-2,NA,TRBV9,NA
TGTGCCAGCAGCCTTGGACAGGGTCCCACTGAAGCTTTCTTT,CASSLGQGPTEAFF,TRBJ1-1,TRBD1,TRBV6-6,NA
TGTGCCAGCAGGAGAGTACAGGGTACACCCCTCCACTTT,CASRRVQGTPLHF,TRBJ1-6,NA,TRBV3-1/TRBV3-2,NA